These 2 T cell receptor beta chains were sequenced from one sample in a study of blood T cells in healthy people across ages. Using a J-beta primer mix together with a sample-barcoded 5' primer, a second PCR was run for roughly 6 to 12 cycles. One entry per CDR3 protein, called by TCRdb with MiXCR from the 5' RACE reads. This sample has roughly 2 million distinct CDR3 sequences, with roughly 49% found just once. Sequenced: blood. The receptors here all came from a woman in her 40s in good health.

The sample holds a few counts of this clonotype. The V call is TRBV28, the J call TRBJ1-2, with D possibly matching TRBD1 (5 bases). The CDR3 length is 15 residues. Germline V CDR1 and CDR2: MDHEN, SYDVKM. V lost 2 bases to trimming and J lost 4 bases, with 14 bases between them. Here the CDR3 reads CASSLTPQDSYGYTF. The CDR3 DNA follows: TGTGCCAGCAGTTTAACCCCACAGGACTCCTATGGCTACACCTTC.

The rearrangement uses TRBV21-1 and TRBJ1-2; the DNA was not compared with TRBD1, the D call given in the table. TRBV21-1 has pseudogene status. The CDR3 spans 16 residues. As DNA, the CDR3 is TGTGCCACCAGAGAGTTGGAGGGGCGTACCACCTATGGCTACACCTTC. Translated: CATRELEGRTTYGYTF.